This T cell receptor (beta chain) was obtained from a study of shared T cell receptors in the human thymus. The V gene's germline CDR1 is GTSNPN and CDR2 SVGIG (reference sequence). This CDR3 contains 16 residues. V lost 3 bases, J lost 0 bases, and 16 bases lay in between. TCRdb keeps only in-frame clones here, not all; method: immunoSEQ multiplex PCR. This table holds 640,000 or so clones, around 87% found once. This sample was shared with a second study, whose subject was human thymus T cells. Per that paper: Donors were healthy Finnish babies undergoing corrective operations for congenital heart defects. The thymus tissue came from resections taken during corrective heart surgery. Both thymic and peripheral blood repertoires showed apparently biased V and J usage.

The source is a boy younger than two with a congenital heart defect. The chain carries TRBV30 and TRBJ2-3; perhaps TRBD1 as D (7 bases). The sample consisted of thymocytes. The CDR3 loop reads CAWRESQGTSTDTQYF. DNA of the CDR3: TGTGCCTGGAGAGAGTCACAGGGGACTAGCACAGATACGCAGTATTTT.